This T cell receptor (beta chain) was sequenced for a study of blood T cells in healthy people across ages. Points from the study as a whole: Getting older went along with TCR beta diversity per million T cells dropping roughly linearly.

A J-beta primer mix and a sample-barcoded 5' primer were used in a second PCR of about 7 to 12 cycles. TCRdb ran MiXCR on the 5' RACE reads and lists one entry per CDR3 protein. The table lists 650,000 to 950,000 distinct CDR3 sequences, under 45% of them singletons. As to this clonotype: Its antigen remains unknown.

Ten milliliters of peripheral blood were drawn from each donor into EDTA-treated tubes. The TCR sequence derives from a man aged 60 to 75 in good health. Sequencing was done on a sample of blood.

The CDR3 DNA reads TGTGCCAGCAGCTTAGGGACCAGAAGCTACGAGCAGTACTTC. It yields the protein CASSLGTRSYEQYF. The chain is built from TRBV7-2 and TRBJ2-7; unclear D gene. In germline, CDR1 is SGHTA, CDR2 FQGNSA. The CDR3 covers 14 residues. V gave up 1 base and J gave up 3 bases, with 10 bases separating them.